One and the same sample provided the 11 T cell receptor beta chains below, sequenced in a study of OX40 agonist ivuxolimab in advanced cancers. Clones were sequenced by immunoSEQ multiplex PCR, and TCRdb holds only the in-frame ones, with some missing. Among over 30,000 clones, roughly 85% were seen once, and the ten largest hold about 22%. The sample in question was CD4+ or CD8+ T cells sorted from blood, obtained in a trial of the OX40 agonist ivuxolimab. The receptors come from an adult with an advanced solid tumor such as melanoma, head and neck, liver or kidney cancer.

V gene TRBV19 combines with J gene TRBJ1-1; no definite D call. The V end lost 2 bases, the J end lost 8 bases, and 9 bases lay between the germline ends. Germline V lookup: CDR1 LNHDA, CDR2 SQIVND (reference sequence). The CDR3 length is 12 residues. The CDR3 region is CASSILAGEAFF. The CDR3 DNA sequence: TGTGCCAGTAGTATACTGGCCGGGGAAGCTTTCTTT.

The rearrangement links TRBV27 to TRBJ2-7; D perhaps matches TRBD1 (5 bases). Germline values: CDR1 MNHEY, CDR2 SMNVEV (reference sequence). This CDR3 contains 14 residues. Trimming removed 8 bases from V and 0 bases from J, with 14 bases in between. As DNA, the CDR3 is TGTGCCAGCGGTGACAGACTCAGCTCCTACGAGCAGTACTTC. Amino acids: CASGDRLSSYEQYF.

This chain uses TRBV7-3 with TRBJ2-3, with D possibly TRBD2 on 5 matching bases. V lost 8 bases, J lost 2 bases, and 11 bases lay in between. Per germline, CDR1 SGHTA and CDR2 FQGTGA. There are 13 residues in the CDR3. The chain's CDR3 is CASRAGFTDTQYF. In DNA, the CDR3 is TGTGCCAGCCGGGCGGGTTTCACAGATACGCAGTATTTT.

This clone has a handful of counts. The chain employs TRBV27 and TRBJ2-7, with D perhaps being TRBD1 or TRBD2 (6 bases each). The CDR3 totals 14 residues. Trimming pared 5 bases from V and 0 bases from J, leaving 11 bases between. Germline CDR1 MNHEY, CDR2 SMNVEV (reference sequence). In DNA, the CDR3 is TGTGCCAGCAGTGCGGGGACAAGCTCCTACGAGCAGTACTTC. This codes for CASSAGTSSYEQYF.

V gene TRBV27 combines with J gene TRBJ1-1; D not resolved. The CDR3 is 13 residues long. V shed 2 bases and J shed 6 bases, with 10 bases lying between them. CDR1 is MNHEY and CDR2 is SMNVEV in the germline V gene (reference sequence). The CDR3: CASSLGSQSEAFF. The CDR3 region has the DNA TGTGCCAGCAGTTTAGGATCCCAGTCTGAAGCTTTCTTT.

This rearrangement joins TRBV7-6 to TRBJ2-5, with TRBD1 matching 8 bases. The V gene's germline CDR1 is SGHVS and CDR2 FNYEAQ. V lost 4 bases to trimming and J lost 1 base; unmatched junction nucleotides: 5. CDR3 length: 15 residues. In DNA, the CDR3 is TGTGCCAGCAGCTACGGACAGGGACCCCAAGAGACCCAGTACTTC. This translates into CASSYGQGPQETQYF.

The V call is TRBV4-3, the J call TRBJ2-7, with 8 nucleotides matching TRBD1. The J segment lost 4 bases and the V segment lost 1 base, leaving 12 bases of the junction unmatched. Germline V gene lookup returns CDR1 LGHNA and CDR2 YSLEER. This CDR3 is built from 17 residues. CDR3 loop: CASSQGGRGLGMYEQYF. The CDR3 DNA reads TGCGCCAGCAGCCAAGGAGGCAGGGGGCTGGGTATGTACGAGCAGTACTTC.

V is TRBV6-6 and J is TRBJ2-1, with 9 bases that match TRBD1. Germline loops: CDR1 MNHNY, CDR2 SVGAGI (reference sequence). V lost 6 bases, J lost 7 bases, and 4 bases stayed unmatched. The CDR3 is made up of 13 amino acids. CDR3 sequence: CASSRGQGNEQFF. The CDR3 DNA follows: TGTGCCAGCAGCCGTGGACAGGGGAATGAGCAGTTCTTC.

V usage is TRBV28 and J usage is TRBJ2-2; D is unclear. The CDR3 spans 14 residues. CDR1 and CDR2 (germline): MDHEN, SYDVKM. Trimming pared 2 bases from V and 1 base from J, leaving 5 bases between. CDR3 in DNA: TGTGCCAGCAGTTTAGCCAGGAACACCGGGGAGCTGTTTTTT. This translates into CASSLARNTGELFF.

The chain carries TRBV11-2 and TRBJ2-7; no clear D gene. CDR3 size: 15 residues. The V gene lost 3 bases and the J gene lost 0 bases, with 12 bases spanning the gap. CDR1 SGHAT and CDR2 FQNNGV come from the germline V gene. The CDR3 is CASSFQGGISYEQYF. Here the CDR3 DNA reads TGTGCCAGCAGCTTCCAAGGCGGAATCTCCTACGAGCAGTACTTC.

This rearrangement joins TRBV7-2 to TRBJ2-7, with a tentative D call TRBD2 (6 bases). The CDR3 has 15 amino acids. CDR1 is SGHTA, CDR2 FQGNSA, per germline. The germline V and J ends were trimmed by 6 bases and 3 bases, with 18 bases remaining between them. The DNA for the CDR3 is TGTGCCAGCAGGGTCACCGGGACGGGGGACTACGAGCAGTACTTC. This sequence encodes CASRVTGTGDYEQYF.